Shown below are 29 T cell receptor beta chains from a single sample sequenced in a study of regulatory and conventional T cells in RAG deficiency. The protocol was immunoSEQ multiplex PCR, while the TCRdb copy is restricted to in-frame clones and leaves out a portion. Of 20,000 to 25,000 clones detected, about 92% appear once; the ten largest clones hold under 0.95%. Genomic DNA came from blood conventional CD4+ T cells gated CD25-low CD127-high. This sample was also put to use in a study of regulatory T cells. Turning to that study: The PCR used 52 TRBV and 13 TRBJ primers.

Material: CD4+ T cells sorted from blood. The receptor set was obtained from a human donor in good health.

In this sample, this clone turned up once. V usage is TRBV19 and J usage is TRBJ2-3; 8 nucleotides align to TRBD2. The CDR3 length is 16 residues. Germline V lookup: CDR1 LNHDA, CDR2 SQIVND (reference sequence). V was clipped by 5 bases and J by 2 bases; unmatched bases: 9. CDR3 bases: TGTGCCAGTAGTCCCCGAGTAGCGGGATCCACAGATACGCAGTATTTT. Translating it yields CASSPRVAGSTDTQYF.

The V gene is TRBV5-1, the J gene TRBJ1-4; 8 bases align to TRBD1. Germline CDR1 reads SGHRS; CDR2 reads YFSETQ. Trimming at V came to 4 bases and at J to 7 bases, leaving 6 bases not matched to a gene. The CDR3 is 14 amino acids. CDR3 DNA: TGCGCCAGCAGCCTTGACAGGGGCGGTGAAAAACTGTTTTTT. It is translated as CASSLDRGGEKLFF.

This sequence joins TRBV18 and TRBJ2-2; 8 nucleotides align to TRBD2. This CDR3 comprises 16 residues. Trimming removed 0 bases from V and 7 bases from J; junction bases left unmatched: 7. Germline V gene data show CDR1 as KGHSH and CDR2 as LQKENI. Here the CDR3 reads CASSPPMALAGGELFF. The CDR3 DNA follows: TGTGCCAGCTCACCACCGATGGCCCTAGCGGGCGGGGAGCTGTTTTTT. The entire variable domain, with the rest obtained from reference TRBV18 and TRBJ2-2, is as follows: NAGVMQNPRHLVRRRGQEARLRCSPMKGHSHVYWYRQLPEEGLKFMVYLQKENIIDESGMPKERFSAEFPKEGPSILRIQQVVRGDSAAYFCASSPPMALAGGELFFGEGSRLTVL.

The V gene is TRBV4-1, the J gene TRBJ1-6; D is unclear. CDR3 size: 14 residues. Germline lookup yields CDR1 MGHRA and CDR2 YSYEKL. Trimming cost V 0 bases and J 8 bases, with 8 bases left between them. The CDR3 is CASSQDQVYSPLHF. The CDR3 DNA sequence: TGCGCCAGCAGCCAAGATCAGGTTTATTCACCCCTCCACTTT.

This chain links TRBV6-5 with TRBJ1-1; no definite D call. V was shortened by 5 bases and J by 1 base, with 11 bases between the two germline ends. Germline V gene data show CDR1 as MNHEY and CDR2 as SVGAGI. The CDR3 extends over 14 amino acids. The CDR3: CASSQRAGNTEAFF. Here the CDR3 DNA reads TGTGCCAGCAGTCAAAGGGCGGGGAACACTGAAGCTTTCTTT.

The chain employs TRBV5-1 and TRBJ1-4, with D maybe TRBD1 (6 bases). Trimming shortened V by 7 bases and J by 8 bases, and 18 bases separated the two germline ends. CDR1 and CDR2 from the germline V gene are SGHRS and YFSETQ. CDR3 length: 14 amino acids. The CDR3 bases are TGCGCCAGCTTTCAGGGGCCAGGGGACGAAAAACTGTTTTTT. Its translation is CASFQGPGDEKLFF.

The chain has TRBV15 and TRBJ2-7, with D possibly TRBD2 on 6 matching bases. This CDR3 spans 14 amino acids. Per germline, CDR1 LNHNV and CDR2 YYDKDF (reference sequence). Trimming pared 0 bases from V and 2 bases from J, leaving 8 bases between. Written as DNA, the CDR3 is TGTGCCACCAGCAGAGAAGGCGGGACCTACGAGCAGTACTTC. Its protein is CATSREGGTYEQYF.

The chain links TRBV19 to TRBJ1-2; 7 nucleotides agree with TRBD1. Per germline, CDR1 LNHDA and CDR2 SQIVND (reference sequence). V dropped 1 base and J dropped 8; count of bases not matched to a gene: 19. This CDR3 region has 18 residues. CDR3 coding DNA: TGTGCCAGTAGTATAGGGTGGAGGGGGCGACGGGTTCAGTACGGCTACACCTTC. Residues: CASSIGWRGRRVQYGYTF. The full variable domain, completed using reference TRBV19 and TRBJ1-2, is DGGITQSPKYLFRKEGQNVTLSCEQNLNHDAMYWYRQDPGQGLRLIYYSQIVNDFQKGDIAEGYSVSREKKESFPLTVTSAQKNPTAFYLCASSIGWRGRRVQYGYTFGSGTRLTVV.

The chain employs TRBV6-1 and TRBJ1-5; 7 bases fit TRBD1. CDR1 is MNHNS, CDR2 SASEGT, per germline. Trimming at V came to 10 bases and at J to 8 bases, leaving 8 bases not matched to a gene. The CDR3 length is 12 residues. CDR3 residues: CATTQGPEPQHF. The CDR3 DNA sequence: TGTGCCACAACACAGGGGCCCGAGCCCCAGCATTTT.

The chain is built from TRBV7-2 and TRBJ2-5; D remains ambiguous. CDR1 is SGHTA and CDR2 is FQGNSA in the germline V gene. This CDR3 comprises 14 residues. V was pared by 5 bases and J by 2 bases, with 12 bases between. CDR3 amino acids: CASSLVSLQETQYF. The CDR3, as DNA: TGTGCCAGCAGCCTCGTTAGCTTACAAGAGACCCAGTACTTC.

This clone was detected only once. The chain is built from TRBV11-2 and TRBJ2-2, with unresolved D. V was shortened by 2 bases and J by 4 bases, with 11 bases between the two germline ends. The CDR3 extends over 15 amino acids. Germline lookup yields CDR1 SGHAT and CDR2 FQNNGV. For the CDR3, the DNA is TGTGCCAGCAGCTTATCCGGGTGGGGCACCGGGGAGCTGTTTTTT. It is translated as CASSLSGWGTGELFF.

The CDR3, as DNA: TGTGCCAGCAGTGGTGCAACGACCCAAGAGACCCAGTACTTC. Its protein is CASSGATTQETQYF. The rearrangement joins TRBV6-1 to TRBJ2-5, with D uncertain. This CDR3 is 14 amino acids long. Germline assignment: CDR1 MNHNS and CDR2 SASEGT. V lost 4 bases to trimming and J lost 1 base, with 10 bases between them.

The chain is built from TRBV5-1 and TRBJ1-4; TRBD1 might be the D (5 bases). Trimming removed 4 bases from V and 6 bases from J, with 22 bases in between. The germline gives CDR1 SGHRS, CDR2 YFSETQ. This CDR3 comprises 17 residues. CDR3 loop: CASSRGTADTVDEKLFF. DNA for the CDR3: TGCGCCAGCAGCCGAGGGACGGCCGATACCGTCGATGAAAAACTGTTTTTT.

V gene TRBV6-5 combines with J gene TRBJ1-2; no firm D call. Germline CDR1 reads MNHEY; CDR2 reads SVGAGI. The CDR3 is 15 residues long. With 2 bases removed from V and 8 bases from J, the gap between germline ends came to 18 bases. The CDR3: CASSYMSTEADGYTF. CDR3 bases: TGTGCCAGCAGTTACATGTCAACGGAAGCCGACGGCTACACCTTC.

V gene TRBV6-6 combines with J gene TRBJ2-7, with 9 bases lining up with TRBD2. The CDR3 totals 15 residues. V lost 5 bases and J lost 2; bases outside the gene matches: 7. The germline V gene encodes CDR1 MNHNY and CDR2 SVGAGI (reference sequence). CDR3 protein: CASSIKREAAYEQYF. The CDR3 DNA is TGTGCCAGCAGTATCAAGCGGGAGGCTGCCTACGAGCAGTACTTC.

The V gene is TRBV13, the J gene TRBJ2-5, with TRBD2 identical over 10 bases. V shed 5 bases, J shed 5 bases, and the junction held 11 bases outside the gene matches. Germline-derived CDR1 and CDR2 are PRHDT and FYEKMQ (reference sequence). The CDR3 is 16 amino acids. The CDR3: CASSHTAGGFPETQYF. The CDR3 DNA sequence: TGTGCCAGCAGCCACACAGCGGGAGGGTTCCCTGAGACCCAGTACTTC.

This clone was counted once. V gene TRBV5-1 combines with J gene TRBJ2-1, with 7 bases fitting TRBD2. Germline-derived CDR1 and CDR2 are SGHRS and YFSETQ. The CDR3 is 15 amino acids. V shed 4 bases, J shed 0 bases, and the junction held 4 bases outside the gene matches. In DNA form, the CDR3 reads TGCGCCAGCAGCAAGGAGCGGGGCTCCTACAATGAGCAGTTCTTC. Its translation: CASSKERGSYNEQFF.

This chain links TRBV5-1 with TRBJ2-7; unclear D gene. The V and J ends lost 1 base and 3 bases respectively, with 5 bases between them. The germline V gene encodes CDR1 SGHRS and CDR2 YFSETQ. This CDR3 has 12 residues. The chain's CDR3 is CASSLNGYEQYF. The CDR3 coding sequence is TGCGCCAGCAGCTTGAACGGCTACGAGCAGTACTTC.

Only a few counts were recorded for this clone. The V and J genes are TRBV5-6 and TRBJ1-2; D is unclear. The ends were cut back, 0 bases at V and 8 bases at J, with 8 bases in the middle. The germline V gene encodes CDR1 SGHDT and CDR2 YYEEEE. The CDR3 has 12 residues. This CDR3 is CASSLVEGGYTF. The CDR3 nucleotides are TGTGCCAGCAGCTTGGTAGAGGGCGGCTACACCTTC.

The table lists this clone with a few counts. The chain links TRBV19 to TRBJ1-1; 8 bases match TRBD1. The CDR3 is 14 residues long. Germline V gives CDR1 LNHDA, CDR2 SQIVND (reference sequence). J lost 4 bases, V lost 9 bases, and 10 bases had no gene match. CDR3 nucleotide sequence: TGTGCCAGCAGACAGGGGAGGTTGGTCACTGAAGCTTTCTTT. Its translation: CASRQGRLVTEAFF.

This clone has just one count. The genes are TRBV6-6 and TRBJ1-5; 8 bases are shared with TRBD1. The V gene's germline CDR1 is MNHNY and CDR2 SVGAGI (reference sequence). The trim removed 5 bases at V and 1 base at J, leaving 7 bases unmatched. The CDR3 length is 16 residues. The CDR3 loop reads CASSLGQGVSNQPQHF. The CDR3 bases are TGTGCCAGCAGTCTCGGACAGGGCGTAAGCAATCAGCCCCAGCATTTT.

In this sample, this clone turned up a few times. The V call is TRBV2, the J call TRBJ1-6; the D is unclear. The CDR3 extends over 14 amino acids. V shed 2 bases and J shed 7 bases, with 9 bases lying between them. Germline assignment: CDR1 SNHLY and CDR2 FYNNEI. CDR3 DNA: TGTGCCAGCAGTGAACGGACCTTAAATTCACCCCTCCACTTT. This codes for CASSERTLNSPLHF.

The J gene is TRBJ2-1, the V gene TRBV9, with a possible D match to TRBD1 (5 bases). This CDR3 is built from 13 residues. V was shortened by 0 bases and J by 5 bases, with 6 bases between the two germline ends. The V gene's germline CDR1 is SGDLS and CDR2 YYNGEE. CDR3 in DNA: TGTGCCAGCAGCGTAGGACAGAACAATGAGCAGTTCTTC. Translated: CASSVGQNNEQFF.

The chain links TRBV2 to TRBJ1-3; D is unresolved. V was shortened by 7 bases and J by 8 bases, with 18 bases between the two germline ends. The CDR3 has 14 amino acids. Germline V CDR1 and CDR2: SNHLY, FYNNEI. This chain's CDR3 is CASIGSEGRDTIYF. The CDR3, as DNA: TGTGCCAGCATCGGATCTGAGGGTCGGGACACCATATATTTT.

The table lists this clone with a few counts. The identical CDR3 is also encoded by other nucleotide sequences in the sample. V is TRBV5-1 and J is TRBJ1-2, with D possibly TRBD1 on 5 matching bases. V lost 1 base to trimming and J lost 5 bases, with 6 bases between them. Germline lookup yields CDR1 SGHRS and CDR2 YFSETQ. This CDR3 has 12 residues. CDR3 DNA sequence: TGCGCCAGCAGCTTGCAGGGTTATGGCTACACCTTC. Its protein product is CASSLQGYGYTF.

The chain uses TRBV7-9 and TRBJ1-1; 10 positions agree with TRBD1. The CDR3 consists of 16 residues. Losses at the gene ends were 3 bases for V and 4 bases for J; bases not matched to a gene: 8. Germline V lookup: CDR1 SEHNR, CDR2 FQNEAQ (reference sequence). The CDR3 region is CASSFPLRTGGTEAFF. The CDR3 bases are TGTGCCAGCAGCTTTCCTCTCCGGACAGGGGGCACTGAAGCTTTCTTT.

V usage is TRBV7-9 and J usage is TRBJ2-7; D ambiguous. The CDR3 loop spans 14 amino acids. CDR1 and CDR2 from the germline V gene are SEHNR and FQNEAQ (reference sequence). Deletions cut 2 bases from V and 0 bases from J, with 8 bases between. In DNA form, the CDR3 reads TGTGCCAGCAGCTTAATGGCAGGCTCCTACGAGCAGTACTTC. As protein: CASSLMAGSYEQYF.

This chain joins TRBV5-8 and TRBJ1-5, with 7 bases identical to TRBD1. The CDR3 is made up of 16 amino acids. CDR1 and CDR2 from the germline V gene are SGHTS and YDEGEE. Trimming removed 2 bases from V and 6 bases from J; junction bases left unmatched: 11. The CDR3 region has the DNA TGTGCCAGCAGCTTTCGCCTGACAGGGACGGGTCAGCCCCAGCATTTT. It yields the protein CASSFRLTGTGQPQHF.

The chain links TRBV23-1 to TRBJ1-6; TRBD1 matches at 10 bases. TRBV23-1 is noted as an ORF with a role that remains uncertain. J gave up 9 bases and V 0 bases, and 8 bases lay outside the gene matches. The CDR3 totals 17 residues. The CDR3 sequence is CASSQSADRGPISPLHF. CDR3 DNA: TGCGCCAGCAGTCAATCAGCCGACAGGGGGCCAATTTCACCCCTCCACTTT.